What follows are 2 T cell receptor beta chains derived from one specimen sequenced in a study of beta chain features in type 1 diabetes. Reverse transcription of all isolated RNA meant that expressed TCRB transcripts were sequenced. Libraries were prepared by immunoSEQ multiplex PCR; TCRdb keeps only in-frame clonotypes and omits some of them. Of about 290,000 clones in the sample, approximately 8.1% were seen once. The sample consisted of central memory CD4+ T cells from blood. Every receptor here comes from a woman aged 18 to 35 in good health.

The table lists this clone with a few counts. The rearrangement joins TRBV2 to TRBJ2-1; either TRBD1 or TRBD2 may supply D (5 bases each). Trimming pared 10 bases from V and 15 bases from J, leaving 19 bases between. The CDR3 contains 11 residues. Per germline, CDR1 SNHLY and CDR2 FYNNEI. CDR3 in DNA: TGTGCCATTCCCACTCTAGGGGACGCGTTCTTC. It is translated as CAIPTLGDAFF.

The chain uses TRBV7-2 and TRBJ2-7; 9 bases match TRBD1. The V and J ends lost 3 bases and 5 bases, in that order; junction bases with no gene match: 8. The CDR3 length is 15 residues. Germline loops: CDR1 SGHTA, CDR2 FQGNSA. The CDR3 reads CASSFPGQGGHEQYF. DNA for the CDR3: TGTGCCAGCAGCTTCCCGGGACAGGGTGGGCACGAGCAGTACTTC.